These T cell receptor beta chains were read from a single sample in a study of blood T cell repertoires in COVID-19. Clones were read by immunoSEQ multiplex PCR, and TCRdb kept only the in-frame ones, dropping some. The sample yields some 150,000 clones, about three quarters seen once. Source material: peripheral blood. All receptors come from a woman aged 45-65 years with active or convalescent COVID-19. CDR3s include the opening cysteine and the closing phenylalanine or tryptophan. A D gene is named only where the DNA matches it firmly. The size entry is marked missing in some rows and otherwise reads once, few, many or a size class.

.	TRBJ2-7	TRBD2	TRBV19	TGTGCCAGTAGTATGGCGAGACTAGCGGTAAGCTACGAGCAGTACTTC	CASSMARLAVSYEQYF
once	TRBJ2-5	.	TRBV19	TGTGCCAGTAGTTCTGGGCTAATAGAGAAAGAGACCCAGTACTTC	CASSSGLIEKETQYF
few	TRBJ2-7	.	TRBV18	TGTGCCAGCTCACCCCCGACAGCTGATTACTACGAGCAGTACTTC	CASSPPTADYYEQYF
.	TRBJ2-3	TRBD2	TRBV19	TGTGCCAGTAGTATGGTAGCGGGGGGACTCACAGATACGCAGTATTTT	CASSMVAGGLTDTQYF
.	TRBJ2-5	TRBD1	TRBV5-5	TGTGCCAGCAGCTCACAGGGGCTCCAAGAGACCCAGTACTTC	CASSSQGLQETQYF
.	TRBJ1-1	.	TRBV3-1/TRBV3-2	TGTGCCAGCAGCCAAGTGGGGTCAGGGGACACTGAAGCTTTCTTT	CASSQVGSGDTEAFF
.	TRBJ2-5	.	TRBV19	TGTGCCAGTAGTATCACGACAGCGAATCAAGAGACCCAGTACTTC	CASSITTANQETQYF
.	TRBJ2-7	TRBD2	TRBV28	TGTGCCAGCAGTTTTGGTACTGTACGGGCTAGCGGGGCCGCCTACGAGCAGTACTTC	CASSFGTVRASGAAYEQYF
.	TRBJ1-6	.	TRBV5-1	TGCGCCAGCAGCTTGAAGGGGGACTCCTATAATTCACCCCTCCACTTT	CASSLKGDSYNSPLHF
.	TRBJ2-5	TRBD1	TRBV7-9	TGTGCCAGCAGCTCGAGACAGGGCATAGAGACCCAGTACTTC	CASSSRQGIETQYF